Each of the 2 T cell receptor beta chains below was sequenced from the same sample in a study of cytomegalovirus exposure and HLA in healthy donors. This PCR relied on a set of 60 Vbeta primers and 13 Jbeta primers. Profiled with immunoSEQ multiplex PCR; TCRdb holds only in-frame clones, not every one. The sample has under 200,000 clones; around 78% are singletons. The sample taken for sequencing was PBMCs. These receptors came from a woman under 40 in good health and CMV-seropositive.

The chain is built from TRBV28 and TRBJ2-7; TRBD1 agrees at 7 bases. Germline V CDR1 and CDR2: MDHEN, SYDVKM. The CDR3 sequence is 13 residues long. Germline trimming cut 3 bases from V and 9 bases from J; bases unmatched to any gene: 8. The DNA of the CDR3 is TGTGCCAGCAGTTTGCCAGGGGGAGCCGGGCAGTACTTC. Translation: CASSLPGGAGQYF.

J is TRBJ1-1 and V is TRBV7-8; D is possibly TRBD1 (5 bases). V lost 1 base and J 0 bases, leaving 6 bases between the germline ends. The CDR3 totals 14 residues. Germline V gene data show CDR1 as SGHVS and CDR2 as FQNEAQ. The CDR3 reads CASSLGQLNTEAFF. In nucleotides, the CDR3 is TGTGCCAGCAGCTTAGGACAGTTGAACACTGAAGCTTTCTTT. Full variable domain (outside the CDR3, taken from reference TRBV7-8 and TRBJ1-1): GAGVSQSPRYKVAKRGQDVALRCDPISGHVSLFWYQQALGQGPEFLTYFQNEAQLDKSGLPSDRFFAERPEGSVSTLKIQRTQQEDSAVYLCASSLGQLNTEAFFGQGTRLTVV.